This T cell receptor beta chain was retrieved from a study of CD4+ T cells in melanoma. Here immunoSEQ multiplex PCR was the method, and the copy in TCRdb shows in-frame clones only, minus some. The data contain about 110,000 clones, around 92% of them singletons. CDR1 and CDR2 (germline): SGHTA, FQGTGA. The V gene end was trimmed by 3 bases and the J gene end by 1 base; junction bases not matched to a gene: 8. The CDR3 covers 16 residues. The clonotype comes from a human donor with melanoma. Sequencing was carried out using peripheral blood. The chain has TRBV7-3 and TRBJ1-1; 7 bases map to TRBD1. The CDR3 DNA reads as TGTGCCAGCAGCTTTTTCGGCCCAGGGGGGAACACTGAAGCTTTCTTT. It translates to CASSFFGPGGNTEAFF.